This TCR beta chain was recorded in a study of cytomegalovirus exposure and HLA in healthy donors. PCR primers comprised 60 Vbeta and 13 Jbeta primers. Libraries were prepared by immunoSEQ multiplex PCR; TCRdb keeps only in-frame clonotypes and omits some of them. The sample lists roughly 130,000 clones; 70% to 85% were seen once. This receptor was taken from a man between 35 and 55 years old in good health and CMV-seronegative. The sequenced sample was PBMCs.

CDR3 loop: CASSRFNRGLPTDTQYF. CDR3 sequence (DNA): TGTGCCAGCAGCCGCTTTAACAGGGGCCTGCCAACAGATACGCAGTATTTT. The V and J genes are TRBV6-7 and TRBJ2-3, with 7 bases lining up with TRBD1. TRBV6-7 is an open reading frame whose function is uncertain. Losses at the gene ends were 6 bases for V and 3 bases for J; bases not matched to a gene: 15. This CDR3 has 17 residues.